A single sample is the source of the 5 T cell receptor beta chains below, sequenced in a study of T cell responses to AZD1222 COVID-19 vaccine. The table came from immunoSEQ multiplex PCR; TCRdb's copy has only in-frame clones and leaves some out. The profile covers approximately 130,000 clones, with around 85% appearing a single time and about 8.5% taken by the ten largest. The sequenced sample was peripheral blood, obtained on day 0 of AZD1222 vaccination. All receptors derive from an adult in good health.

The chain employs TRBV6-1 and TRBJ1-6, with unresolved D. The CDR3 runs to 16 residues. V shed 2 bases and J shed 5 bases, with 13 bases lying between them. CDR1 is MNHNS, CDR2 SASEGT, per germline. In nucleotides, the CDR3 is TGTGCCAGCAGTGAATTGGGAACGCAGAATAATTCACCCCTCCACTTT. It is translated as CASSELGTQNNSPLHF.

CDR3 amino acids: CASSELAEPPHEQYF. The CDR3 bases are TGTGCCAGCAGTGAATTGGCTGAACCCCCCCACGAGCAGTACTTC. V gene TRBV6-1 combines with J gene TRBJ2-7; unclear D gene. CDR1 and CDR2 (germline): MNHNS, SASEGT. The CDR3 loop spans 15 amino acids. V lost 2 bases and J 5 bases, leaving 16 bases between the germline ends.

This chain uses TRBV19 with TRBJ2-3, with 7 bases fitting TRBD1. Germline V gene lookup returns CDR1 LNHDA and CDR2 SQIVND (reference sequence). The CDR3 has 16 amino acids. V shed 7 bases, J shed 2 bases, and the junction held 12 bases outside the gene matches. CDR3 bases: TGTGCCAGTACCCCCAGACCCGGGACAGTCACAGATACGCAGTATTTT. Translation: CASTPRPGTVTDTQYF.

This rearrangement joins TRBV6-2 or TRBV6-3 to TRBJ1-2; no firm D call. The length of the CDR3 is 14 residues. Germline values: CDR1 MNHEY, CDR2 SVGEGT. Trimming took 6 bases from V and 5 from J, leaving 16 bases between them. For the CDR3, the DNA is TGTGCCAGCAGCCAACTAGATTACACATATGGCTACACCTTC. As protein: CASSQLDYTYGYTF.

V gene TRBV19 combines with J gene TRBJ1-1; D not certain. Per the germline V gene, CDR1 is LNHDA and CDR2 is SQIVND (reference sequence). Between the trimmed V and J ends, which lost 2 bases and 0 bases, there was a span of 16 bases. The CDR3 spans 17 residues. CDR3 protein: CASSIQKRLGMNTEAFF. Here the CDR3 DNA reads TGTGCCAGTAGTATACAGAAACGGCTGGGAATGAACACTGAAGCTTTCTTT. The variable domain in full, with the rest retrieved from reference TRBV19 and TRBJ1-1, is DGGITQSPKYLFRKEGQNVTLSCEQNLNHDAMYWYRQDPGQGLRLIYYSQIVNDFQKGDIAEGYSVSREKKESFPLTVTSAQKNPTAFYLCASSIQKRLGMNTEAFFGQGTRLTVV.